One sample yielded the 20 T cell receptor beta chains listed below, sequenced in a study of CD8 T cells in Susac syndrome. Random hexamers were used to reverse transcribe the RNA input (about 0.5 to 1 ug). Using its own MiXCR run on the immunoSEQ multiplex PCR reads, TCRdb lists one record per CDR3 protein. The repertoire holds around 130,000 distinct CDR3 sequences, with around 94% as singletons. Sequencing was carried out using CD8+ T cells from PBMCs. The receptor set was obtained from a human donor with Susac syndrome.

This chain joins TRBV4-1 and TRBJ2-7; D is undetermined. Trimming shortened V by 3 bases and J by 5 bases, and 23 bases separated the two germline ends. CDR1 is MGHRA and CDR2 is YSYEKL in the germline V gene. This CDR3 is 17 amino acids long. The CDR3 region has the DNA TGCGCCAGCAGCCAGGTACCGGCTTTGTCACCTCGGGACGAGCAGTACTTC. Translated, it gives CASSQVPALSPRDEQYF.

V gene TRBV10-3 combines with J gene TRBJ2-7; TRBD1 aligns across 7 bases. Trimming removed 6 bases from V and 2 bases from J; junction bases left unmatched: 7. The V gene's germline CDR1 is ENHRY and CDR2 SYGVKD. CDR3 length: 14 residues. In DNA form, the CDR3 reads TGTGCCATCAGCGCCGACAGGGTAGCCTACGAGCAGTACTTC. As protein: CAISADRVAYEQYF.

The rearrangement links TRBV9 to TRBJ1-5, with D perhaps TRBD1 (6 bases). CDR3 length: 15 amino acids. From germline, CDR1 is SGDLS and CDR2 YYNGEE. V lost 5 bases, J lost 0 bases, and 12 bases lay in between. CDR3 bases: TGTGCCAGCAGTGGGGGCGGGGGTAGCAATCAGCCCCAGCATTTT. Amino acid sequence: CASSGGGGSNQPQHF.

This chain connects TRBV10-3 to TRBJ1-1; tentative D call: TRBD1 (5 bases). The germline V gene encodes CDR1 ENHRY and CDR2 SYGVKD. V was clipped by 7 bases and J by 5 bases, with 17 bases between them. This CDR3 region has 14 residues. The CDR3 sequence: CAITEGRELTEAFF. The CDR3 DNA follows: TGTGCCATCACCGAGGGACGGGAGTTGACTGAAGCTTTCTTT.

This chain connects TRBV25-1 to TRBJ2-7, with 9 bases lining up with TRBD1. Unmatched junction bases numbered 5, after V lost 3 bases and J lost 2 bases. Germline lookup yields CDR1 MGHDK and CDR2 SYGVNS. This CDR3 is 15 amino acids long. CDR3 protein: CASSDSGTGTYEQYF. The CDR3 DNA follows: TGTGCCAGCAGTGATTCCGGGACAGGGACCTACGAGCAGTACTTC.

This clonotype was seen once. The rearrangement uses TRBV6-2 or TRBV6-3 and TRBJ1-1; the D is unclear. Trimming removed 5 bases at V and 1 base at J, with 8 bases between. There are 13 residues in the CDR3. CDR1 MNHEY and CDR2 SVGEGT come from the germline V gene. The CDR3 coding sequence is TGTGCCAGCAGTCCCCGGGAGAACACTGAAGCTTTCTTT. Protein: CASSPRENTEAFF.

About this clonotype: A junction boundary mismatches the germline segment, possibly from a read error. The V and J genes are TRBV19 and TRBJ2-2; TRBD2 agrees at 10 bases. The CDR3 has 15 amino acids. Germline V gene data show CDR1 as LNHDA and CDR2 as SQIVND (reference sequence). CDR3: CASNIAGGVTGELFF. The CDR3 DNA follows: TGTGCCAGTAATATAGCGGGGGGTGTTACCGGGGAGCTGTTTTTT.

The chain carries TRBV12-3 or TRBV12-4 and TRBJ2-4; maybe TRBD1 (6 bases). The CDR3 runs to 14 residues. V was clipped by 6 bases and J by 0 bases, with 9 bases between them. The CDR3 sequence is CASSPTGAKNIQYF. The CDR3 DNA reads as TGTGCCAGCAGCCCGACAGGAGCCAAAAACATTCAGTACTTC.

V usage is TRBV24-1 and J usage is TRBJ2-1; D is uncertain. V gave up 10 bases and J gave up 6 bases, with 9 bases separating them. The CDR3 covers 11 residues. Germline V lookup: CDR1 KGHDR, CDR2 SFDVKD. The CDR3 protein is CATEKGNEQFF. The CDR3 DNA reads TGTGCCACTGAGAAGGGCAATGAGCAGTTCTTC.

The table lists this clonotype with a few counts. The junction differs from germline at one of its ends, possibly a read error. The chain is built from TRBV9 and TRBJ2-7; D may be TRBD2 (6 bases). The germline V gene has CDR1 SGDLS and CDR2 YYNGEE. CDR3 length equals 13 residues. The CDR3: CASSPGSSYEQYF. CDR3 nucleotide sequence: TGTGCTAGCAGCCCCGGGAGCTCCTACGAGCAGTACTTC.

The chain has TRBV30 and TRBJ2-7, with 10 nucleotides matching TRBD1. Per germline, CDR1 GTSNPN and CDR2 SVGIG (reference sequence). With 4 bases clipped from V and 10 bases from J, the junction kept 10 bases outside the gene matches. The CDR3 sequence is 13 residues long. This chain's CDR3 is CAWTLSTGGEQYF. DNA for the CDR3: TGTGCCTGGACCTTATCGACAGGGGGCGAACAGTACTTC. The full variable domain, with the rest looked up from reference TRBV30 and TRBJ2-7, is SQTIHQWPATLVQPVGSPLSLECTVEGTSNPNLYWYRQAAGRGLQLLFYSVGIGQISSEVPQNLSASRPQDRQFILSSKKLLLSDSGFYLCAWTLSTGGEQYFGPGTRLTVT.

The chain recombines TRBV25-1 with TRBJ1-3; perhaps TRBD1 as D (6 bases). This CDR3 has 16 amino acids. From germline, CDR1 is MGHDK and CDR2 SYGVNS. Trimming removed 4 bases from V and 0 bases from J, with 13 bases in between. CDR3 residues: CASSAQGDPSGNTIYF. The CDR3 DNA sequence: TGTGCCAGCAGTGCACAGGGTGACCCCTCTGGAAACACCATATATTTT.

The chain recombines TRBV29-1 with TRBJ2-2; D possibly corresponds to TRBD1 (5 bases). The germline V gene has CDR1 SQVTM and CDR2 ANQGSEA. Deletions cut 6 bases from V and 3 bases from J, with 17 bases between. CDR3 length: 15 amino acids. The CDR3 sequence: CSVTPKQGDTGELFF. CDR3 DNA sequence: TGCAGCGTCACCCCTAAGCAGGGTGACACCGGGGAGCTGTTTTTT.

This clonotype is a singleton in its sample. The chain employs TRBV4-3 and TRBJ2-3, with a tentative D call TRBD1 (6 bases). Germline assignment: CDR1 LGHNA and CDR2 YSLEER. The CDR3 runs 14 residues. The ends were cut back, 4 bases at V and 4 bases at J, with 12 bases in the middle. The CDR3 loop is CASSPGQMSDTQYF. The CDR3 DNA follows: TGCGCCAGCAGCCCCGGACAGATGTCAGATACGCAGTATTTT.

The genes are TRBV4-1 and TRBJ2-1; a weak D match, TRBD1 (5 bases). CDR1 is MGHRA, CDR2 YSYEKL, per germline. V was cut by 1 base and J by 7 bases, with 8 bases left in between. The CDR3 consists of 13 residues. The CDR3 DNA follows: TGCGCCAGCAGCCAAGGGGGCAAGAATGAGCAGTTCTTC. This sequence encodes CASSQGGKNEQFF.

The chain has TRBV4-1 and TRBJ1-1, with 8 bases identical to TRBD1. Germline V gives CDR1 MGHRA, CDR2 YSYEKL. The CDR3 loop spans 15 amino acids. With V trimmed by 4 bases and J by 5 bases, 9 bases remained unmatched. The CDR3 here is CASSPGQGGGTEAFF. The DNA for the CDR3 is TGCGCCAGCAGCCCAGGACAGGGCGGAGGGACTGAAGCTTTCTTT.

This chain links TRBV12-3 or TRBV12-4 with TRBJ2-3; D possibly corresponds to TRBD2 (6 bases). Trimming took off 10 bases at V and 0 bases at J, with 11 bases between the two ends. CDR3 length equals 13 residues. The CDR3 coding sequence is TGTGCCATCACTGGGGGGAGCACAGATACGCAGTATTTT. This codes for CAITGGSTDTQYF.

The rearrangement uses TRBV5-6 and TRBJ2-7, with 7 positions matching TRBD1. The CDR3 runs to 14 residues. CDR1 is SGHDT, CDR2 YYEEEE, per germline. V was clipped by 4 bases and J by 2 bases; unmatched bases: 6. CDR3 coding DNA: TGTGCCAGCAGCCTTGACAGGGATGCCTACGAGCAGTACTTC. Its translation: CASSLDRDAYEQYF.

The rearrangement uses TRBV5-1 and TRBJ2-5, with a possible D match to TRBD2 (5 bases). V was pared by 4 bases and J by 3 bases, with 13 bases between. The germline V gene has CDR1 SGHRS and CDR2 YFSETQ. This CDR3 is 14 amino acids long. CDR3 coding DNA: TGCGCCAGCAGCCCGGTGAGGGCAGAAGAGACCCAGTACTTC. Its protein product is CASSPVRAEETQYF.

The CDR3 reads CAWSLGAGDSPLHF. CDR3 nucleotide sequence: TGTGCCTGGAGCCTAGGGGCCGGAGATTCACCCCTCCACTTT. The chain couples TRBV30 to TRBJ1-6, with TRBD1 as a possible D gene (5 bases). V lost 3 bases to trimming and J lost 8 bases, with 14 bases between them. The CDR3 loop spans 14 amino acids. Germline V gene lookup returns CDR1 GTSNPN and CDR2 SVGIG (reference sequence).